These T cell receptor beta chains were read from a single sample in a study of T cells in Graves' hyperthyroidism and ophthalmopathy. TCRdb re-called the multiplex PCR reads through MiXCR, storing one row per CDR3 protein. The repertoire consists of tens of thousands of distinct CDR3 sequences, with around 55% occurring once and the leading ten covering under 35%. Sequenced: peripheral blood or thyroid tissue (not recorded which). The receptors derive from a man between 18 and 35 years old with Graves' hyperthyroidism. CDR3s include the opening cysteine and the closing phenylalanine or tryptophan. The order of the fields is clone size, V gene, D gene, J gene, CDR3 protein. D genes are given only for firm matches. Clone size is shown for a subset of rows, as once, few, many or a class of expanded clone.

size: many; V: TRBV7-6; D: .; J: TRBJ1-4; CDR3: CASSIDRGVNEKLFF
size: .; V: TRBV29-1; D: .; J: TRBJ1-2; CDR3: CSVGPDSEANYGYTF
size: .; V: TRBV5-1; D: TRBD2; J: TRBJ2-5; CDR3: CASSWEGETQYF
size: .; V: TRBV7-2; D: .; J: TRBJ1-1; CDR3: CASQGRTSTEAFF
size: .; V: TRBV9; D: .; J: TRBJ2-7; CDR3: CASSVGGGKGEQYF
size: many; V: TRBV4-1; D: TRBD1; J: TRBJ1-2; CDR3: CASSRPGQGLHYGYTF
size: .; V: TRBV2; D: TRBD1; J: TRBJ1-4; CDR3: CASSGGDRGTYEKLFF
size: once; V: TRBV20-1; D: TRBD1; J: TRBJ1-1; CDR3: CSATRQGFTEAFF
size: medium-sized; V: TRBV29-1; D: .; J: TRBJ1-1; CDR3: CSVVPMGAFF
size: .; V: TRBV19; D: TRBD1; J: TRBJ1-6; CDR3: CASSGTGTSPLHF
size: medium-sized; V: TRBV29-1; D: .; J: TRBJ2-7; CDR3: CSVESPGEQYF
size: .; V: TRBV11-2; D: TRBD2; J: TRBJ2-5; CDR3: CASSSVAGRETQYF
size: .; V: TRBV15; D: .; J: TRBJ1-2; CDR3: CATSTNRKYGYTF
size: many; V: TRBV6-6; D: .; J: TRBJ1-1; CDR3: CASSSGTRTFFF
size: few; V: TRBV19; D: .; J: TRBJ2-1; CDR3: CASRVYNEQFF
size: .; V: TRBV29-1; D: TRBD1; J: TRBJ2-7; CDR3: CSVRPGTGREQYF
size: .; V: TRBV5-1; D: TRBD2; J: TRBJ2-3; CDR3: CASSLLPAGGSTTDTQYF
size: .; V: TRBV6-5; D: .; J: TRBJ2-3; CDR3: CGSRRPWGTDTQYF
size: once; V: TRBV21-1; D: .; J: TRBJ1-2; CDR3: CASSEGGEGTNGYTF
size: few; V: TRBV2; D: TRBD1; J: TRBJ1-5; CDR3: CASSAGTGGWHQPQHF
size: many; V: TRBV7-8; D: .; J: TRBJ2-7; CDR3: CASSLTVQYEQYF
size: .; V: TRBV19; D: .; J: TRBJ1-5; CDR3: CASSLGKGAENQPQHF
size: many; V: TRBV5-1; D: TRBD1; J: TRBJ2-2; CDR3: CASSLGSGQPGGELFF
size: many; V: TRBV15; D: TRBD1; J: TRBJ2-7; CDR3: CATSRGDRGSYEQYF
size: many; V: TRBV6-6; D: TRBD1; J: TRBJ1-6; CDR3: CASIPSDRENSPLHF
size: many; V: TRBV7-2; D: TRBD2; J: TRBJ2-3; CDR3: CASSDGLAGTDTQYF
size: many; V: TRBV29-1; D: TRBD1; J: TRBJ1-1; CDR3: CSAGTGATTEAFF
size: many; V: TRBV20-1; D: .; J: TRBJ1-6; CDR3: CSASYGQWNSPLHF
size: once; V: TRBV7-2; D: .; J: TRBJ2-7; CDR3: CAWSQRYEQYF
size: .; V: TRBV6-2/TRBV6-3; D: TRBD1; J: TRBJ2-3; CDR3: CASSYVAGGAYTQYF
size: .; V: TRBV15; D: TRBD1; J: TRBJ1-6; CDR3: CATSRGRQGYSPLHF
size: .; V: TRBV5-1; D: .; J: TRBJ2-7; CDR3: CASSVTGPPSYEQYF
size: .; V: TRBV20-1; D: TRBD2; J: TRBJ2-7; CDR3: CSARDPRLAGGPSYEQYF
size: .; V: TRBV20-1; D: .; J: TRBJ1-6; CDR3: CSVRNAEGSYSSPLHF
size: .; V: TRBV2; D: TRBD2; J: TRBJ2-7; CDR3: CASRSGSFTYEQYF
size: many; V: TRBV24-1; D: .; J: TRBJ1-2; CDR3: CATSESPHTLGNGYTF
size: .; V: TRBV10-3; D: TRBD1; J: TRBJ2-7; CDR3: CAISSRQGTYEQYF
size: .; V: TRBV20-1; D: .; J: TRBJ2-6; CDR3: CSAAGGPGANVLTF
size: many; V: TRBV7-2; D: .; J: TRBJ1-3; CDR3: CASSPYGSSGNTIYF
size: many; V: TRBV7-2; D: .; J: TRBJ1-4; CDR3: CASSLSTGDEKLFF
size: medium-sized; V: TRBV10-2; D: TRBD2; J: TRBJ2-7; CDR3: CASSAGLAGAYEQYF
size: .; V: TRBV12-3/TRBV12-4; D: TRBD2; J: TRBJ2-7; CDR3: CASRTMGRTSGDTQYF
size: .; V: TRBV29-1; D: TRBD2; J: TRBJ2-7; CDR3: CSVVWRGDYEQYF
size: .; V: TRBV19; D: TRBD1; J: TRBJ1-5; CDR3: CASSGQPYQPQHF
size: many; V: TRBV7-3; D: .; J: TRBJ2-7; CDR3: CASSESKRKSTYEQYF
size: .; V: TRBV4-3; D: .; J: TRBJ2-7; CDR3: CASSQDTPQAEQYF
size: .; V: TRBV5-1; D: .; J: TRBJ1-1; CDR3: CASSSLTGGDAFF
size: many; V: TRBV9; D: .; J: TRBJ1-2; CDR3: CASSTQQLYGYTF
size: many; V: TRBV24-1; D: TRBD1; J: TRBJ2-7; CDR3: CATSYRGRIYEQYF
size: many; V: TRBV6-1; D: TRBD2; J: TRBJ2-3; CDR3: CASRRWGPSGGSTDTQYF
size: many; V: TRBV6-2/TRBV6-3; D: .; J: TRBJ2-7; CDR3: CGLSPSYYEQYF
size: .; V: TRBV7-9; D: .; J: TRBJ1-2; CDR3: CASSLSTGGGYTF
size: .; V: TRBV7-2; D: .; J: TRBJ2-7; CDR3: CASSPGPGGELYF
size: once; V: TRBV10-3; D: .; J: TRBJ1-2; CDR3: CATRGWQGGSGYTF
size: once; V: TRBV15; D: .; J: TRBJ1-2; CDR3: CATSRAAGYGYTF
size: many; V: TRBV19; D: .; J: TRBJ2-7; CDR3: CASKNGTTYEQYF
size: .; V: TRBV15; D: .; J: TRBJ1-1; CDR3: CATSSTAIGFAFF
size: many; V: TRBV9; D: .; J: TRBJ2-5; CDR3: CASSLSLEVRETQYF
size: few; V: TRBV2; D: TRBD1; J: TRBJ1-6; CDR3: CASSAGTVSYNSPLHF